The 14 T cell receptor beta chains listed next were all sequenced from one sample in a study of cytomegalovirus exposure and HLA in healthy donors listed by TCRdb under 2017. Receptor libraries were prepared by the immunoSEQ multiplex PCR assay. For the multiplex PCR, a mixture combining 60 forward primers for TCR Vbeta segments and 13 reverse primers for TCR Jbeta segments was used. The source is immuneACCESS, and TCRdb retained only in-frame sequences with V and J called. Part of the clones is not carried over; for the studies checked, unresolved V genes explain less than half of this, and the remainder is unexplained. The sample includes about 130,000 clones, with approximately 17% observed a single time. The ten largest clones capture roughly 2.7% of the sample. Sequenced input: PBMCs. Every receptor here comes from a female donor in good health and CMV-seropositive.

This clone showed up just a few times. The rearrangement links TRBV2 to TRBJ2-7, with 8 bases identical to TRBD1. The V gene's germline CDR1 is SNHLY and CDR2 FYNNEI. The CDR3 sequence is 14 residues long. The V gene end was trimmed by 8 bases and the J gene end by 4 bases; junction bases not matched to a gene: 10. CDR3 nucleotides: TGTGCCAGCGGGGGACAGGTAACTCAATACGAGCAGTACTTC. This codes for CASGGQVTQYEQYF.

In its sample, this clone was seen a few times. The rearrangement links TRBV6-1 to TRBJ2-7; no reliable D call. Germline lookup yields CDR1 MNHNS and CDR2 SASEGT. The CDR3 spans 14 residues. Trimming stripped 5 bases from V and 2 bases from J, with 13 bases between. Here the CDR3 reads CASSPLLETYEQYF. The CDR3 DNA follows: TGTGCCAGCAGTCCCCTTTTGGAGACCTACGAGCAGTACTTC.

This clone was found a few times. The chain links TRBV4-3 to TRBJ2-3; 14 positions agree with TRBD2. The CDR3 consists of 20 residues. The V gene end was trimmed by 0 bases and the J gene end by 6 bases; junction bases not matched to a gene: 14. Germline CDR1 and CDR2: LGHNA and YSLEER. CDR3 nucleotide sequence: TGCGCCAGCAGCCAAGATCACGGGACTAGCGGGAGCCGAATCGAGGATACGCAGTATTTT. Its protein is CASSQDHGTSGSRIEDTQYF.

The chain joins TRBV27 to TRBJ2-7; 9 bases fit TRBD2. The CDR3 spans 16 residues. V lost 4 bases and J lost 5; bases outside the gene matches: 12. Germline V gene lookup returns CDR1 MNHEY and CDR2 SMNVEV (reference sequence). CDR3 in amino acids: CASSSLLAGGPHEQYF. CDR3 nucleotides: TGTGCCAGCAGTTCCCTCCTTGCGGGAGGGCCGCACGAGCAGTACTTC.

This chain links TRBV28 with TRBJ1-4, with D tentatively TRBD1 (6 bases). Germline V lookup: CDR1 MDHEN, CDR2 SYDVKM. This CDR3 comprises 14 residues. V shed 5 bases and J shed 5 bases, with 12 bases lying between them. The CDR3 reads CASSTRGLNEKLFF. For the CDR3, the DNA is TGTGCCAGCAGTACCAGGGGTCTCAATGAAAAACTGTTTTTT.

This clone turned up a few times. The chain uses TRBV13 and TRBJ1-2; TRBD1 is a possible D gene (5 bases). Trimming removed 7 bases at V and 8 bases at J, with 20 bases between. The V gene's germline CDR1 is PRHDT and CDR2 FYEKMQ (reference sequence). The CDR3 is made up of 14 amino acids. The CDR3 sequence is CASTILAGSRGYTF. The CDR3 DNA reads TGTGCCAGCACCATCCTGGCAGGGTCAAGGGGCTACACCTTC.

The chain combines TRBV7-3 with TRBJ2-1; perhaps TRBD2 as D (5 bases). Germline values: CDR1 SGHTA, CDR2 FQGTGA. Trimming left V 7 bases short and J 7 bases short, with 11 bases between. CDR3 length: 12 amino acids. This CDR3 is CASTQRVNEQFF. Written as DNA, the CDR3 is TGTGCCAGCACTCAGAGGGTTAATGAGCAGTTCTTC.

The CDR3 bases are TGTGCCAGCTCCGGGAACGGACAGGGGGATTCACCCCTCCACTTT. Translating it yields CASSGNGQGDSPLHF. The chain uses TRBV18 and TRBJ1-6; 10 nucleotides agree with TRBD1. The CDR3 length is 15 residues. With V trimmed by 6 bases and J by 8 bases, 7 bases remained unmatched. CDR1 KGHSH and CDR2 LQKENI come from the germline V gene.

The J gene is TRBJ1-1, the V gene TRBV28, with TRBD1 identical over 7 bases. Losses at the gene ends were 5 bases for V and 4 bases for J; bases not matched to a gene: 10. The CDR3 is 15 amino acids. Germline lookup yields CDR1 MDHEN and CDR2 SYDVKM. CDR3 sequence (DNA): TGTGCCAGCAGTCCCCACAGGGGTAGGGGCACTGAAGCTTTCTTT. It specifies CASSPHRGRGTEAFF.

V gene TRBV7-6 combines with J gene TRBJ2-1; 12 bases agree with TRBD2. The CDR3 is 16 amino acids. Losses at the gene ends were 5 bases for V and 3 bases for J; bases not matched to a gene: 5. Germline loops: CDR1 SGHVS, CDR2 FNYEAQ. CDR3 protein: CASSPETSGGYNEQFF. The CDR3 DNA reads TGTGCCAGCAGCCCCGAGACTAGCGGGGGCTACAATGAGCAGTTCTTC.

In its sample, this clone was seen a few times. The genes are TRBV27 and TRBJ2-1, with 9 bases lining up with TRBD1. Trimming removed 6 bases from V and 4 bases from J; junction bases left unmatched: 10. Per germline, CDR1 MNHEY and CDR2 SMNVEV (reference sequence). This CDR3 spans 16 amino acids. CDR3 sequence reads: CASRSSGTGTYNEQFF. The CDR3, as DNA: TGTGCCAGCAGAAGCTCCGGGACAGGGACTTACAATGAGCAGTTCTTC.

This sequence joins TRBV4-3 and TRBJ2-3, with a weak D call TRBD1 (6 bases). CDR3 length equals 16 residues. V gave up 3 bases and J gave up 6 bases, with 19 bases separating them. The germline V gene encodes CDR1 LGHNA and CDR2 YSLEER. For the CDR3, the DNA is TGCGCCAGCAGCCAGATGGGAGAGGGGGATTCGGATACGCAGTATTTT. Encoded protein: CASSQMGEGDSDTQYF.

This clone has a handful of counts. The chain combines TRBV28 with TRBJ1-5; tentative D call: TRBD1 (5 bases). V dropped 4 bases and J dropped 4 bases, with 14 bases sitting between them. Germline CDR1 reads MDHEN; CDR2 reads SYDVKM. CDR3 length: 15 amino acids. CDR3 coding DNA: TGTGCCAGCAGTTCGGCCTTCCAGGGAAATCAGCCCCAGCATTTT. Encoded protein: CASSSAFQGNQPQHF.

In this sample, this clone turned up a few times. The CDR3 spells CASSSGQNVIDEQFF. The DNA for the CDR3 is TGTGCCAGCAGTTCAGGACAAAATGTTATCGATGAGCAGTTCTTC. This rearrangement joins TRBV28 to TRBJ2-1; D perhaps matches TRBD1 (5 bases). Looked up from germline, CDR1 is MDHEN and CDR2 is SYDVKM. This CDR3 region has 15 residues. V was pared by 4 bases and J by 8 bases, with 18 bases between. Using reference TRBV28 and TRBJ2-1 for the parts outside the CDR3, the full variable domain is DVKVTQSSRYLVKRTGEKVFLECVQDMDHENMFWYRQDPGLGLRLIYFSYDVKMKEKGDIPEGYSVSREKKERFSLILESASTNQTSMYLCASSSGQNVIDEQFFGPGTRLTVL.